This TCR beta chain emerged from a study of CD4+ T cells in melanoma. Study-level findings and limits: CD8+ T cell, macrophage and B cell function reportedly correlated with neoantigen-specific CD4+ T cells.

Note on this clone: The antigen is not known.

Sequencing used immunoSEQ multiplex PCR; TCRdb keeps in-frame clones, though not all of them. The table records roughly 18,000 clones, roughly 80% of them present only once. V lost 3 bases to trimming and J lost 0 bases, with 15 bases between them. This CDR3 comprises 17 residues. Germline V gene sequence: CDR1 SGHTA, CDR2 FQGNSA. The receptor's source is a human donor with melanoma. The rearrangement joins TRBV7-2 to TRBJ2-4, with a tentative D call TRBD2 (5 bases). Input material: cells from a culture (not recorded whether cultured in vitro). CDR3 in amino acids: CASSLVSGSLAKNIQYF. The CDR3 DNA is TGTGCCAGCAGCTTGGTTTCGGGATCTCTAGCCAAAAACATTCAGTACTTC.